Listed here is a single TCR beta chain. Its antigen is still unknown. The data stem from a study of T cell repertoires in cytomegalovirus infection. Study information: Shared public TCR beta signatures pointed to both CMV infection and a matching HLA type.

TCRdb fed the reads into MiXCR, producing one record per CDR3 protein. The table has a few hundred thousand distinct CDR3 sequences, around 20% seen once. The germline gives CDR1 MNHNY, CDR2 SVGAGI (reference sequence). With 10 bases clipped from V and 8 bases from J, the junction kept 12 bases outside the gene matches. The CDR3 runs 13 residues. The TCR was taken from a human donor in good health (CMV status not recorded). Some clones in this sample may be carry-over from other donors' samples. V gene TRBV6-6 combines with J gene TRBJ1-1; TRBD1 agrees at 8 bases. Specimen: cultured PBMCs, collected from culture after CMV antigen stimulation. This CDR3 is CATLTGAYGEAFF. The DNA for the CDR3 is TGTGCCACTTTGACAGGGGCGTATGGCGAAGCTTTCTTT.